The rows below give T cell receptor beta chains drawn from one sample of a study of cytomegalovirus exposure and HLA in healthy donors. Sequencing was performed with immunoSEQ multiplex PCR; in TCRdb, only in-frame clones are kept and a portion is missing. The repertoire has 90,000 to 110,000 clones, 80% to 85% of them found once; the top ten carry approximately 7.2%. Sequenced material: PBMCs. These receptors were collected from a man aged 30 to 39 in good health and CMV-seropositive. CDR3s include the opening cysteine and the closing phenylalanine or tryptophan. D genes are given only for firm matches. Only part of the rows carry a size: once, few, many, or a class if the clone is expanded.

v_call	clone_size	d_call	j_call	cdr3_aa	cdr3_nt
TRBV6-6	-	TRBD1	TRBJ1-1	CASSHGGQNEAFF	TGTGCCAGCAGTCACGGGGGACAGAACGAAGCTTTCTTT
TRBV5-5	-	TRBD1	TRBJ1-6	CASSPQGGYNSPLHF	TGTGCCAGCAGCCCACAGGGGGGTTATAATTCACCCCTCCACTTT
TRBV5-1	once	TRBD1	TRBJ1-6	CASSLDRGKSPLHF	TGCGCCAGCAGTTTGGACAGGGGGAAATCACCCCTCCACTTT
TRBV2	-	-	TRBJ1-4	CASSDRGAELFF	TGTGCCAGCAGTGATCGGGGGGCGGAACTGTTTTTT
TRBV9	-	TRBD1	TRBJ2-7	CASSVGQGVSYEQYF	TGTGCCAGCAGCGTAGGACAGGGGGTCTCCTACGAGCAGTACTTC
TRBV7-9	few	-	TRBJ2-1	CASYRGRVDNEQFF	TGTGCCTCTTATAGGGGCAGGGTCGACAATGAGCAGTTCTTC
TRBV30	few	TRBD1	TRBJ1-2	CAWRHKGANYGYTF	TGTGCCTGGAGACATAAGGGGGCCAACTATGGCTACACCTTC
TRBV28	-	TRBD1	TRBJ1-1	CASSPGSDRVAEAFF	TGTGCCAGCAGTCCTGGATCGGACAGGGTTGCTGAAGCTTTCTTT
TRBV6-1	few	TRBD1	TRBJ1-2	CASRPDTGGYGYTF	TGTGCCAGCAGGCCCGATACAGGGGGCTATGGCTACACCTTC
TRBV7-2	-	-	TRBJ2-7	CASSYTTYEQYF	TGTGCCAGCAGTTACACCACCTACGAGCAGTACTTC
TRBV6-1	-	TRBD1	TRBJ1-3	CASSPGQGYENTIYF	TGTGCCAGCAGTCCGGGACAGGGGTATGAAAACACCATATATTTT
TRBV30	once	TRBD1	TRBJ1-1	CAWSTPGQGLNTEAFF	TGTGCCTGGAGTACTCCGGGACAGGGATTGAACACTGAAGCTTTCTTT
TRBV7-8	-	TRBD1	TRBJ1-3	CASSPTGAGNTIYF	TGTGCCAGCAGTCCGACAGGGGCTGGAAACACCATATATTTT
TRBV6-6	-	-	TRBJ1-1	CASSKGGSGGKTEAFF	TGTGCCAGCAGTAAGGGAGGAAGCGGGGGGAAAACTGAAGCTTTCTTT
TRBV7-8	-	TRBD1	TRBJ2-7	CASSLPTGGDEQYF	TGTGCCAGCAGCTTGCCGACAGGGGGCGACGAGCAGTACTTC
TRBV15	once	TRBD1	TRBJ2-5	CATTPRFAWTGGEETQYF	TGTGCCACCACTCCAAGATTCGCCTGGACAGGGGGCGAAGAGACCCAGTACTTC
TRBV4-1	-	TRBD1	TRBJ2-7	CASSQLTGTGGQKQYF	TGCGCCAGCAGCCAACTCACCGGGACAGGGGGCCAGAAGCAGTACTTC
TRBV7-7	-	TRBD1	TRBJ2-1	CASSSDRGGNEQFF	TGTGCTAGCAGCTCGGACAGGGGGGGTAATGAGCAGTTCTTC
TRBV5-1	-	TRBD1	TRBJ1-4	CASSLGTGTYEKLFF	TGCGCCAGCAGCTTGGGGACAGGGACTTATGAAAAACTGTTTTTT
TRBV12-5	-	TRBD1	TRBJ1-4	CASGRTGGGNEKLFF	TGTGCTAGTGGCCGGACAGGGGGCGGGAATGAAAAACTGTTTTTT
TRBV7-9	-	-	TRBJ2-7	CASSLAGGSYEQYF	TGTGCCAGCAGCTTAGCCGGCGGCTCCTACGAGCAGTACTTC
TRBV5-1	few	-	TRBJ2-7	CASSLEGGGREQYF	TGCGCCAGCAGCTTGGAAGGGGGGGGGCGAGAGCAGTACTTC
TRBV9	-	-	TRBJ1-3	CASSVTLGTSTGNTIYF	TGTGCCAGCAGCGTAACGTTAGGGACTTCTACTGGAAACACCATATATTTT
TRBV7-6	-	-	TRBJ1-1	CASSQARSSHTEAFF	TGTGCCAGCAGCCAAGCGAGGTCCTCTCACACTGAAGCTTTCTTT
TRBV6-4	-	TRBD2	TRBJ2-7	CASKGGGQRQYF	TGTGCCAGCAAAGGCGGGGGGCAAAGGCAGTACTTC
TRBV9	-	TRBD2	TRBJ2-5	CASSVAGGQETQYF	TGTGCCAGCAGCGTAGCGGGGGGACAAGAGACCCAGTACTTC
TRBV7-8	-	TRBD1	TRBJ1-2	CASSPRLTGGANYGYTF	TGTGCCAGCAGCCCACGCTTGACAGGGGGCGCAAACTATGGCTACACCTTC
TRBV2	-	-	TRBJ1-3	CASSASGNTIYF	TGTGCCAGCAGTGCATCTGGAAACACCATATATTTT